The 27 T cell receptor beta chains below all came from one sample that was sequenced in a study of human T cells and chemical hapten exposure. TCRdb called the RACE reads again in MiXCR, with one record for every CDR3 protein. The profile shows more than 150,000 distinct CDR3 sequences, about 31% of them singletons. Time point specified: pre-sensitization, week 0. Treatment reported: therapeutic diphenylcyclopropenone sensitization with weekly scalp DPC. Material: whole blood, obtained in connection with sensitization to the hapten diphenylcyclopropenone (DPC). Every receptor here comes from a woman aged 25 to 45 with alopecia areata. Some clones in this sample may be carry-over from other donors' samples.

This chain uses TRBV5-1 with TRBJ1-1; 7 positions match TRBD1. V shed 4 bases and J 3 bases; nucleotides not matched to a gene: 6. This CDR3 has 14 amino acids. Germline V CDR1 and CDR2: SGHRS, YFSETQ. The CDR3 bases are TGCGCCAGCAGCCTGACAGGGACGGACACTGAAGCTTTCTTT. Translated: CASSLTGTDTEAFF.

The chain employs TRBV11-2 and TRBJ1-2; D uncertain. This CDR3 has 15 amino acids. Looked up from germline, CDR1 is SGHAT and CDR2 is FQNNGV. V was shortened by 5 bases and J by 0 bases, with 13 bases between the two germline ends. The CDR3 bases are TGTGCCAGCAGCCTCTCTGGATCTACTAACTATGGCTACACCTTC. Protein product: CASSLSGSTNYGYTF.

In its sample, this clonotype was seen once. The chain employs TRBV6-5 and TRBJ1-5; D gene ambiguous. The germline V gene encodes CDR1 MNHEY and CDR2 SVGAGI. This CDR3 region has 13 residues. Trimming removed 2 bases at V and 7 bases at J, with 9 bases between. DNA of the CDR3: TGTGCCAGCAGTTACACGGCGGGGCAGCCCCAGCATTTT. It encodes CASSYTAGQPQHF.

This clonotype was counted between two and nine times. V usage is TRBV7-9 and J usage is TRBJ1-4, with D uncertain. The CDR3 spans 15 residues. V was trimmed by 2 bases and J by 3 bases, leaving 10 bases between them. The germline CDR1 and CDR2 sequences are SEHNR and FQNEAQ (reference sequence). CDR3: CASSLSGLSNEKLFF. The CDR3 coding sequence is TGTGCCAGCAGCTTATCGGGGTTGTCTAATGAAAAACTGTTTTTT.

The chain links TRBV7-2 to TRBJ2-3; 15 bases match TRBD2. This CDR3 contains 18 residues. V was pared by 6 bases and J by 3 bases, with 10 bases of the junction left unmatched. Germline-derived CDR1 and CDR2 are SGHTA and FQGNSA. The CDR3 coding sequence is TGTGCCAGCAGGATGGGGTTCGGGACTAGCGGGGGGACAGATACGCAGTATTTT. This translates into CASRMGFGTSGGTDTQYF.

This clonotype has a handful of counts. The chain couples TRBV28 to TRBJ1-2, with a possible D match to TRBD1 (5 bases). There are 16 residues in the CDR3. Trimming shortened V by 1 base and J by 8 bases, and 20 bases separated the two germline ends. The germline V gene encodes CDR1 MDHEN and CDR2 SYDVKM. Here the CDR3 DNA reads TGTGCCAGCAGTTTATCCCCCAGGGTCCCGGCACGGGGCTACACCTTC. It yields the protein CASSLSPRVPARGYTF.

The V and J genes are TRBV15 and TRBJ2-1; the match to TRBD2 covers 7 bases. Germline V gives CDR1 LNHNV, CDR2 YYDKDF (reference sequence). Trimming took 4 bases from V and 6 from J; bases not matched to a gene: 9. The length of the CDR3 is 15 residues. CDR3 DNA sequence: TGTGCCACCAGCATAGGAAGGGAGGGCCGCAATGAGCAGTTCTTC. Its translation: CATSIGREGRNEQFF.

The chain employs TRBV4-3 and TRBJ1-1; unclear D gene. Per germline, CDR1 LGHNA and CDR2 YSLEER. Trimming took off 1 base at V and 4 bases at J, with 13 bases between the two ends. The CDR3 covers 15 residues. The CDR3: CASSQGPGRVTEAFF. CDR3 sequence (DNA): TGCGCCAGCAGCCAAGGGCCGGGTAGAGTCACTGAAGCTTTCTTT.

This clonotype occurred many times. This chain connects TRBV19 to TRBJ1-5, with 7 positions matching TRBD1. This CDR3 has 16 amino acids. V gave up 1 base and J gave up 3 bases; unmatched junction bases: 6. Germline V CDR1 and CDR2: LNHDA, SQIVND (reference sequence). CDR3 loop: CASSIGQGFNNQPQHF. CDR3 nucleotide sequence: TGTGCCAGTAGTATAGGACAGGGATTCAACAATCAGCCCCAGCATTTT. Drawing the rest from reference TRBV19 and TRBJ1-5, the complete variable domain is DGGITQSPKYLFRKEGQNVTLSCEQNLNHDAMYWYRQDPGQGLRLIYYSQIVNDFQKGDIAEGYSVSREKKESFPLTVTSAQKNPTAFYLCASSIGQGFNNQPQHFGDGTRLSIL.

The gene calls are TRBV7-3 and TRBJ2-3, with 7 bases lining up with TRBD2. The CDR3 contains 14 residues. Germline values: CDR1 SGHTA, CDR2 FQGTGA. V shed 6 bases and J 4 bases; nucleotides not matched to a gene: 7. This CDR3 is CASSPGGPADTQYF. DNA of the CDR3: TGTGCCAGCAGTCCGGGGGGACCGGCAGATACGCAGTATTTT. Variable domain in full (rest from reference TRBV7-3 and TRBJ2-3): GAGVSQTPSNKVTEKGKYVELRCDPISGHTALYWYRQSLGQGPEFLIYFQGTGAADDSGLPNDRFFAVRPEGSVSTLKIQRTERGDSAVYLCASSPGGPADTQYFGPGTRLTVL.

The gene calls are TRBV28 and TRBJ2-7, with 10 bases fitting TRBD2. The junction had 15 bases not matched to a gene; V was cut back by 4 bases and J by 3 bases. The length of the CDR3 is 18 residues. CDR1 MDHEN and CDR2 SYDVKM come from the germline V gene. The CDR3 loop reads CASSSGRLAGAPLYEQYF. The DNA of the CDR3 is TGTGCCAGCAGTTCCGGTAGGCTAGCGGGGGCCCCTCTCTACGAGCAGTACTTC.

The V gene is TRBV28, the J gene TRBJ2-3; TRBD1 aligns across 11 bases. Trimming took 7 bases from V and 0 from J; bases not matched to a gene: 3. Germline V gene data show CDR1 as MDHEN and CDR2 as SYDVKM. This CDR3 spans 15 amino acids. This CDR3 is CASKGQGASTDTQYF. DNA for the CDR3: TGTGCCAGCAAAGGACAGGGGGCAAGCACAGATACGCAGTATTTT.

The chain couples TRBV29-1 to TRBJ2-1; possibly TRBD1 for D (5 bases). Germline V gene lookup returns CDR1 SQVTM and CDR2 ANQGSEA. The V and J ends lost 3 bases and 8 bases respectively, with 14 bases between them. This CDR3 is built from 13 residues. This CDR3 reads CSVETGRVDEQFF. CDR3 nucleotides: TGCAGCGTTGAGACTGGCAGGGTCGATGAGCAGTTCTTC.

The chain carries TRBV20-1 and TRBJ2-7; the D gene is possibly TRBD2 (6 bases). CDR3 length equals 13 residues. Germline V lookup: CDR1 DFQATT, CDR2 SNEGSKA (reference sequence). The germline V and J ends were trimmed by 6 bases and 2 bases, with 14 bases remaining between them. This chain's CDR3 is CSASQRAAYEQYF. The CDR3 DNA is TGCAGTGCCTCTCAGCGGGCCGCCTACGAGCAGTACTTC.

The rearrangement links TRBV5-1 to TRBJ2-3, with D unresolved. CDR1 and CDR2 (germline): SGHRS, YFSETQ. Trimming took off 5 bases at V and 2 bases at J, with 15 bases between the two ends. CDR3 length: 15 amino acids. For the CDR3, the DNA is TGCGCCAGCAGGCAAAACCCCGGGTACACAGATACGCAGTATTTT. It encodes CASRQNPGYTDTQYF.

V usage is TRBV7-9 and J usage is TRBJ1-6, with D uncertain. With 5 bases removed from V and 9 bases from J, the gap between germline ends came to 17 bases. The V gene's germline CDR1 is SEHNR and CDR2 FQNEAQ (reference sequence). This CDR3 is built from 15 residues. CDR3 in DNA: TGTGCCAGCAGCCTCCGGACTGATACTGGTTCACCCCTCCACTTT. This encodes CASSLRTDTGSPLHF.

The rearrangement uses TRBV7-2 and TRBJ2-3; TRBD2 matches 10 bases. The V gene end was trimmed by 1 base and the J gene end by 2 bases; junction bases not matched to a gene: 3. The germline gives CDR1 SGHTA, CDR2 FQGNSA. This CDR3 is built from 16 residues. CDR3 sequence: CASSLVGLADTDTQYF. The CDR3, as DNA: TGTGCCAGCAGCTTAGTCGGACTAGCGGACACAGATACGCAGTATTTT. The entire variable domain, with the rest obtained from reference TRBV7-2 and TRBJ2-3, is as follows: GAGVSQSPSNKVTEKGKDVELRCDPISGHTALYWYRQSLGQGLEFLIYFQGNSAPDKSGLPSDRFSAERTGGSVSTLTIQRTQQEDSAVYLCASSLVGLADTDTQYFGPGTRLTVL.

The chain employs TRBV7-9 and TRBJ1-5, with a possible D match to TRBD1 (6 bases). In germline, CDR1 is SEHNR, CDR2 FQNEAQ (reference sequence). This CDR3 spans 17 amino acids. The V gene lost 2 bases and the J gene lost 0 bases, with 14 bases spanning the gap. CDR3 region: CASSLWGGQPSNQPQHF. The CDR3 DNA is TGTGCCAGCAGCTTATGGGGCGGACAGCCTAGCAATCAGCCCCAGCATTTT.

This clonotype was picked up many times. The chain employs TRBV28 and TRBJ2-7; tentatively, D is TRBD2 (6 bases). With 6 bases removed from V and 0 bases from J, the gap between germline ends came to 15 bases. The germline V gene has CDR1 MDHEN and CDR2 SYDVKM. This CDR3 spans 15 amino acids. CDR3 sequence: CASSYSGLNSYEQYF. The CDR3 DNA reads as TGTGCCAGCAGCTATAGCGGCCTTAACTCCTACGAGCAGTACTTC.

The V and J genes are TRBV28 and TRBJ1-6; D not resolved. Germline CDR1 reads MDHEN; CDR2 reads SYDVKM. Trimming cost V 10 bases and J 9 bases, with 16 bases left between them. CDR3 length equals 13 residues. CDR3 in amino acids: CATRGGGISPLHF. The CDR3 DNA reads as TGTGCCACCCGAGGAGGTGGGATTTCACCCCTCCACTTT.

The chain couples TRBV5-4 to TRBJ2-3; 8 bases line up with TRBD1. Germline CDR1 is SGHNT and CDR2 is YYREEE (reference sequence). Unmatched junction bases numbered 8, after V lost 8 bases and J lost 0 bases. This CDR3 is 15 amino acids long. The CDR3 nucleotides read TGTGCCAGTAGGTCCGGGACAGGTAGCACAGATACGCAGTATTTT. Its protein product is CASRSGTGSTDTQYF. The whole variable domain, filled in from reference TRBV5-4 and TRBJ2-3, reads ETGVTQSPTHLIKTRGQQVTLRCSSQSGHNTVSWYQQALGQGPQFIFQYYREEENGRGNFPPRFSGLQFPNYSSELNVNALELDDSALYLCASRSGTGSTDTQYFGPGTRLTVL.

The V call is TRBV5-1, the J call TRBJ2-5, with a weak D call TRBD2 (5 bases). Germline-derived CDR1 and CDR2 are SGHRS and YFSETQ. The CDR3 length is 15 residues. Trimming left V 0 bases short and J 0 bases short, with 9 bases between. The CDR3 DNA sequence: TGCGCCAGCAGCTTGGCTCCGGGATACCAAGAGACCCAGTACTTC. It translates to CASSLAPGYQETQYF.

The genes are TRBV5-1 and TRBJ1-2; D not resolved. Per the germline V gene, CDR1 is SGHRS and CDR2 is YFSETQ. CDR3 length: 15 residues. The ends were cut back, 3 bases at V and 5 bases at J, with 17 bases in the middle. The chain's CDR3 is CASSSNTGRSYGYTF. For the CDR3, the DNA is TGCGCCAGCAGCTCCAATACCGGACGGAGTTATGGCTACACCTTC.

The chain is built from TRBV5-1 and TRBJ2-5; D might be TRBD2 (5 bases). Germline values: CDR1 SGHRS, CDR2 YFSETQ. The V end lost 2 bases, the J end lost 1 base, and 12 bases lay between the germline ends. The CDR3 runs 15 residues. CDR3 protein: CASSLSLGVQETQYF. CDR3 DNA sequence: TGCGCCAGCAGCTTATCACTAGGAGTCCAAGAGACCCAGTACTTC.

The chain joins TRBV29-1 to TRBJ2-1; perhaps TRBD2 as D (6 bases). Germline V gives CDR1 SQVTM, CDR2 ANQGSEA. The CDR3 is 13 amino acids. Trimming removed 7 bases from V and 0 bases from J, with 10 bases in between. The CDR3 coding sequence is TGCAGCGCCTCTAGCGACTCCTACAATGAGCAGTTCTTC. Its translation is CSASSDSYNEQFF.

This chain connects TRBV11-3 to TRBJ2-3; 7 bases are shared with TRBD2. The germline V gene encodes CDR1 SGHNT and CDR2 YENEEA. V dropped 4 bases and J dropped 0; count of bases not matched to a gene: 4. CDR3 length: 15 amino acids. This CDR3 reads CASSSLAASTDTQYF. The DNA for the CDR3 is TGTGCCAGCAGCTCCCTAGCGGCTAGCACAGATACGCAGTATTTT.

The chain couples TRBV28 to TRBJ2-1; D gene unclear. Trimming took off 2 bases at V and 6 bases at J, with 8 bases between the two ends. CDR1 is MDHEN and CDR2 is SYDVKM in the germline V gene. The CDR3 sequence is 13 residues long. The CDR3 reads CASSLMTGNEQFF. CDR3 DNA sequence: TGTGCCAGCAGTTTAATGACTGGCAATGAGCAGTTCTTC.